The 15 T cell receptor beta chains presented below share a single source sample, sequenced in a study of PD-1 blockade in classical Hodgkin lymphoma. The assay was immunoSEQ multiplex PCR, and TCRdb's table has in-frame clones only and misses some. The table includes about 110,000 clones, roughly 87% detected once. No patient escaped relapse after autologous stem cell transplantation, and brentuximab vedotin exposure varied. The sequences come from peripheral blood mononuclear cells (PBMCs), collected before the second cycle of nivolumab. The receptors originated from a human donor with classical Hodgkin lymphoma.

The gene calls are TRBV30 and TRBJ2-7; no clear D gene. Trimming stripped 1 base from V and 2 bases from J, with 3 bases between. There are 11 residues in the CDR3. CDR1 and CDR2 from the germline V gene are GTSNPN and SVGIG (reference sequence). In nucleotides, the CDR3 is TGTGCCTGGAGTGATCCCTACGAGCAGTACTTC. Its protein product is CAWSDPYEQYF.

The J gene is TRBJ1-2, the V gene TRBV7-9; the D gene is possibly TRBD1 (5 bases). Germline V gene sequence: CDR1 SEHNR, CDR2 FQNEAQ (reference sequence). V shed 2 bases and J shed 7 bases, with 17 bases lying between them. The CDR3 loop spans 15 amino acids. The CDR3 spells CASSLSVGAPSGYTF. DNA of the CDR3: TGTGCCAGCAGCTTATCGGTCGGGGCTCCGAGTGGCTACACCTTC.

J is TRBJ2-6 and V is TRBV11-2; possibly TRBD2 for D (5 bases). Trimming pared 5 bases from V and 0 bases from J, leaving 14 bases between. CDR1 is SGHAT and CDR2 is FQNNGV in the germline V gene. CDR3 length: 17 amino acids. The CDR3: CASSGIGLISGANVLTF. CDR3 DNA: TGTGCCAGCAGCGGTATCGGACTGATCTCTGGGGCCAACGTCCTGACTTTC.

The CDR3, as DNA: TGTGCCTCCCACCCCCTTGGAGTAGCGGGAGACAGAGAGACCCAGTACTTC. Its translation: CASHPLGVAGDRETQYF. V gene TRBV27 combines with J gene TRBJ2-5; 9 bases agree with TRBD2. Germline V gene sequence: CDR1 MNHEY, CDR2 SMNVEV (reference sequence). The J segment lost 4 bases and the V segment lost 11 bases, leaving 20 bases of the junction unmatched. CDR3 length: 17 residues.

The rearrangement links TRBV5-1 to TRBJ2-3; the D is unclear. V gave up 0 bases and J gave up 6 bases, with 11 bases separating them. CDR1 and CDR2 from the germline V gene are SGHRS and YFSETQ. There are 14 residues in the CDR3. The CDR3 DNA reads TGCGCCAGCAGCTTGGGCACTATCGCGGATACGCAGTATTTT. This translates into CASSLGTIADTQYF.

This rearrangement joins TRBV5-1 to TRBJ2-4; no firm D call. Trimming took off 5 bases at V and 0 bases at J, with 9 bases between the two ends. The CDR3 covers 14 residues. In germline, CDR1 is SGHRS, CDR2 YFSETQ. The CDR3 loop reads CASSRVLAKNIQYF. The CDR3 DNA reads as TGCGCCAGCAGTCGGGTGCTAGCCAAAAACATTCAGTACTTC.

The chain combines TRBV6-4 with TRBJ2-7; no clear D. The CDR3 totals 13 residues. Germline lookup yields CDR1 MRHNA and CDR2 SNTAGT. Trimming left V 3 bases short and J 0 bases short, with 6 bases between. Here the CDR3 reads CASSEGPSYEQYF. DNA of the CDR3: TGTGCCAGCAGTGAAGGTCCCTCCTACGAGCAGTACTTC.

The chain employs TRBV11-2 and TRBJ2-7, with a weak D call TRBD2 (5 bases). The CDR3 is 14 amino acids. V dropped 2 bases and J dropped 2 bases, with 10 bases sitting between them. Germline V gene sequence: CDR1 SGHAT, CDR2 FQNNGV. Written as DNA, the CDR3 is TGTGCCAGCAGCTTAATCGCGGGTACCTACGAGCAGTACTTC. Translation gives CASSLIAGTYEQYF.

The rearrangement joins TRBV15 to TRBJ2-5; TRBD1 matches 9 bases. The V gene's germline CDR1 is LNHNV and CDR2 YYDKDF (reference sequence). CDR3 size: 15 residues. V trimming: 3 bases; J trimming: 5 bases; junction bases outside the gene matches: 7. In nucleotides, the CDR3 is TGTGCCACCAGCAGGGGACAGGGCAAGGTGGAGACCCAGTACTTC. It yields the protein CATSRGQGKVETQYF. The full variable domain, its missing parts supplied by reference TRBV15 and TRBJ2-5, is DAMVIQNPRYQVTQFGKPVTLSCSQTLNHNVMYWYQQKSSQAPKLLFHYYDKDFNNEADTPDNFQSRRPNTSFCFLDIRSPGLGDTAMYLCATSRGQGKVETQYFGPGTRLLVL.

The chain couples TRBV7-2 to TRBJ2-3; 7 nucleotides match TRBD1. Germline V gives CDR1 SGHTA, CDR2 FQGNSA. With V trimmed by 5 bases and J by 4 bases, 6 bases remained unmatched. The CDR3 covers 14 residues. CDR3 in DNA: TGTGCCAGCAGCCCAGGGACAGAGCCAGATACGCAGTATTTT. Translation: CASSPGTEPDTQYF.

V gene TRBV30 combines with J gene TRBJ1-1; TRBD1 might be the D (5 bases). CDR3 size: 13 residues. Germline assignment: CDR1 GTSNPN and CDR2 SVGIG (reference sequence). V dropped 0 bases and J dropped 5 bases, with 10 bases sitting between them. CDR3 sequence (DNA): TGTGCCTGGAGTGTGGGGGGTGGGACTGAAGCTTTCTTT. It encodes CAWSVGGGTEAFF.

This chain connects TRBV5-6 to TRBJ2-5; 7 bases fit TRBD2. The closer fit of TRBJ2-7 to the DNA end suggests the J call may be wrong. From germline, CDR1 is SGHDT and CDR2 YYEEEE. This CDR3 is built from 15 residues. The CDR3 DNA reads as TGTGCCAGCAGCTTGGGTCTAGCGGTAGCCTACGAGCAGTACTTC. It codes for CASSLGLAVAYEQYF.

The chain has TRBV6-5 and TRBJ1-5; no clear D gene. There are 12 residues in the CDR3. From germline, CDR1 is MNHEY and CDR2 SVGAGI. V was shortened by 5 bases and J by 7 bases, with 9 bases between the two germline ends. CDR3 residues: CASSGPNQPQHF. Written as DNA, the CDR3 is TGTGCCAGCAGTGGACCGAACCAGCCCCAGCATTTT.

The V call is TRBV7-9, the J call TRBJ1-1; D gene ambiguous. Germline CDR1 is SEHNR and CDR2 is FQNEAQ (reference sequence). The CDR3 totals 9 residues. With 10 bases removed from V and 5 bases from J, the gap between germline ends came to 5 bases. This chain's CDR3 is CATETEAFF. The CDR3 coding sequence is TGTGCCACGGAGACTGAAGCTTTCTTT. The entire variable domain, with the rest obtained from reference TRBV7-9 and TRBJ1-1, is as follows: DTGVSQNPRHKITKRGQNVTFRCDPISEHNRLYWYRQTLGQGPEFLTYFQNEAQLEKSRLLSDRFSAERPKGSFSTLEIQRTEQGDSAMYLCATETEAFFGQGTRLTVV.

CDR3 coding DNA: TGCAGCGCCGGCGGGAGTCCGCCTAACTATGGCTACACCTTC. This translates into CSAGGSPPNYGYTF. V usage is TRBV29-1 and J usage is TRBJ1-2; no reliable D call. Trimming cost V 7 bases and J 0 bases, with 15 bases left between them. This CDR3 spans 14 amino acids. Germline V CDR1 and CDR2: SQVTM, ANQGSEA.